Following are 24 T cell receptor beta chains from one sample sequenced in a study of T cell repertoires in cytomegalovirus infection. TCRdb analysed the reads with MiXCR anew, one entry per CDR3 protein. The sample contains some 940,000 distinct CDR3 sequences, around 30% of which appear only once. Their specific antigens are unknown. The specimen was cultured CD8+ T cells from PBMCs, collected from culture after CMV antigen stimulation. These TCRs come from a human donor in good health (CMV status not recorded). Some clones in this sample may be carry-over from other donors' samples.

V and J are TRBV4-1 and TRBJ1-5; TRBD1 matches 7 bases. The CDR3 is 15 amino acids. V shed 3 bases and J 0 bases; nucleotides not matched to a gene: 2. Per germline, CDR1 MGHRA and CDR2 YSYEKL. CDR3 sequence reads: CASSHTGDSNQPQHF. CDR3 nucleotides: TGCGCCAGCAGCCACACAGGGGATAGCAATCAGCCCCAGCATTTT.

The rearrangement joins TRBV19 to TRBJ2-2; 7 nucleotides align to TRBD2. The CDR3 sequence is 15 residues long. With 3 bases clipped from V and 4 bases from J, the junction kept 5 bases outside the gene matches. Germline V lookup: CDR1 LNHDA, CDR2 SQIVND (reference sequence). The DNA of the CDR3 is TGTGCCAGTAGTATTATCGGGGGGTTCACCGGGGAGCTGTTTTTT. It is translated as CASSIIGGFTGELFF.

A few counts support this clonotype. This chain connects TRBV24-1 to TRBJ1-4; D is unclear. The V and J ends lost 4 bases and 0 bases respectively, with 5 bases between them. The germline V gene encodes CDR1 KGHDR and CDR2 SFDVKD. This CDR3 is 14 amino acids long. The CDR3 nucleotides are TGTGCCACCAGTGAATCTTCAACTAATGAAAAACTGTTTTTT. Translating it yields CATSESSTNEKLFF.

Only a few counts were recorded for this clonotype. The chain combines TRBV28 with TRBJ1-1, with D perhaps matching TRBD1 (6 bases). This CDR3 is 17 amino acids long. V was shortened by 7 bases and J by 1 base, with 22 bases between the two germline ends. CDR1 is MDHEN and CDR2 is SYDVKM in the germline V gene. CDR3 residues: CASTPDRGARGNTEAFF. In DNA form, the CDR3 reads TGTGCCAGCACCCCAGATCGGGGGGCCAGGGGGAACACTGAAGCTTTCTTT.

V gene TRBV15 combines with J gene TRBJ1-6; D is ambiguous. The CDR3 totals 16 residues. Germline V gene lookup returns CDR1 LNHNV and CDR2 YYDKDF (reference sequence). The V gene lost 5 bases and the J gene lost 1 base, with 12 bases spanning the gap. The CDR3 coding sequence is TGTGCCACCAGCGACCCCTTGGGGTCCTATAATTCACCCCTCCACTTT. Translated: CATSDPLGSYNSPLHF.

J is TRBJ2-3 and V is TRBV7-9; D uncertain. V was shortened by 4 bases and J by 5 bases, with 13 bases between the two germline ends. The CDR3 sequence is 14 residues long. Germline values: CDR1 SEHNR, CDR2 FQNEAQ (reference sequence). This CDR3 is CASSSWAGRDTQYF. The CDR3 coding sequence is TGTGCCAGCAGCTCTTGGGCCGGTAGAGATACGCAGTATTTT.

This clonotype was observed a handful of times. The chain recombines TRBV6-1 with TRBJ1-4, with a weak D call TRBD1 (5 bases). CDR1 and CDR2 (germline): MNHNS, SASEGT. The CDR3 loop spans 15 amino acids. The V end lost 6 bases, the J end lost 4 bases, and 15 bases lay between the germline ends. CDR3 coding DNA: TGTGCCAGCAGACCCCGACAGATGGGTAATGAAAAACTGTTTTTT. This sequence encodes CASRPRQMGNEKLFF.

CDR3 protein: CASSSPGQGDSYEQYF. For the CDR3, the DNA is TGTGCCAGCAGCTCCCCGGGACAGGGGGACTCCTACGAGCAGTACTTC. This chain connects TRBV5-4 to TRBJ2-7; 11 positions agree with TRBD1. The germline CDR1 and CDR2 sequences are SGHNT and YYREEE (reference sequence). This CDR3 is 16 amino acids long. The J segment lost 0 bases and the V segment lost 3 bases, leaving 5 bases of the junction unmatched.

The chain carries TRBV14 and TRBJ1-1; D unclear. The CDR3 sequence is 16 residues long. Per germline, CDR1 SGHDN and CDR2 FVKESK. The ends were cut back, 1 base at V and 0 bases at J, with 12 bases in the middle. DNA for the CDR3: TGTGCCAGCAGCCAAGTATTCACAGTTTTGAACACTGAAGCTTTCTTT. This encodes CASSQVFTVLNTEAFF.

This clonotype was counted between two and nine times. The chain uses TRBV6-5 and TRBJ1-2; maybe TRBD1 (6 bases). Germline V lookup: CDR1 MNHEY, CDR2 SVGAGI. The CDR3 runs 15 residues. Trimming removed 6 bases at V and 10 bases at J, with 24 bases between. The CDR3 sequence is CASRTPLDSPRSYTF. CDR3 coding DNA: TGTGCCAGCAGAACACCCCTGGACAGTCCCCGATCCTACACCTTC.

This clonotype was recorded many times. J is TRBJ1-5 and V is TRBV10-3; no clear D. CDR3 size: 13 residues. V was clipped by 2 bases and J by 6 bases, with 8 bases between them. The germline gives CDR1 ENHRY, CDR2 SYGVKD. The CDR3 spells CAISEDFGQPQHF. In nucleotides, the CDR3 is TGTGCCATCAGTGAGGACTTTGGTCAGCCCCAGCATTTT.

Only a few counts were recorded for this clonotype. The chain joins TRBV6-5 to TRBJ1-5; 7 positions agree with TRBD1. CDR3 length equals 14 residues. The V gene's germline CDR1 is MNHEY and CDR2 SVGAGI. V dropped 6 bases and J dropped 3; count of bases not matched to a gene: 5. This CDR3 is CASSRGGLNQPQHF. In DNA form, the CDR3 reads TGTGCCAGCAGCCGAGGGGGCCTCAATCAGCCCCAGCATTTT.

This clonotype came up a few times. The J gene is TRBJ1-2, the V gene TRBV12-3 or TRBV12-4; possible D gene TRBD1, 6 bases. Deletions cut 8 bases from V and 5 bases from J, with 15 bases between. CDR3 length equals 13 residues. The CDR3 sequence: CASGGGEGYGYTF. Written as DNA, the CDR3 is TGTGCCAGCGGGGGGGGCGAAGGGTATGGCTACACCTTC.

The table lists this clonotype with a count of one. J is TRBJ2-3 and V is TRBV5-4; the match to TRBD2 covers 11 bases. J gave up 1 base and V 4 bases, and 2 bases lay outside the gene matches. CDR1 and CDR2 from the germline V gene are SGHNT and YYREEE (reference sequence). CDR3 length equals 15 residues. CDR3 region: CASSDSGGGTDTQYF. The DNA for the CDR3 is TGTGCCAGCAGCGATAGCGGGGGGGGCACAGATACGCAGTATTTT.

The chain has TRBV4-1 and TRBJ2-3; 10 bases map to TRBD2. The CDR3 has 16 residues. Trimming at V came to 0 bases and at J to 4 bases, leaving 4 bases not matched to a gene. Germline CDR1 reads MGHRA; CDR2 reads YSYEKL. CDR3 sequence reads: CASSQESTSGSDTQYF. The CDR3 DNA sequence: TGCGCCAGCAGCCAAGAATCGACTAGCGGGTCAGATACGCAGTATTTT.

The chain has TRBV29-1 and TRBJ2-3, with 10 bases fitting TRBD2. This CDR3 region has 15 residues. Germline CDR1 and CDR2: SQVTM and ANQGSEA. With 5 bases clipped from V and 5 bases from J, the junction kept 10 bases outside the gene matches. In nucleotides, the CDR3 is TGCAGCGTTCAAACAAGCGGGGGGGCGGTAGATACGCAGTATTTT. Protein product: CSVQTSGGAVDTQYF.

The V call is TRBV27, the J call TRBJ2-5; 9 nucleotides match TRBD1. The CDR3 consists of 16 residues. J was trimmed by 2 bases and V by 0 bases; bases with no gene match: 4. From germline, CDR1 is MNHEY and CDR2 SMNVEV (reference sequence). The CDR3 sequence is CASSLSGDRAQETQYF. In DNA form, the CDR3 reads TGTGCCAGCAGTTTATCTGGGGACAGGGCACAAGAGACCCAGTACTTC.

This clonotype was found once. A read error is possible here, since a much larger clone lies one base away. V gene TRBV12-5 combines with J gene TRBJ2-3; 8 bases are shared with TRBD2. Germline V gene data show CDR1 as LGHNT and CDR2 as FRNRAP. Losses at the gene ends were 2 bases for V and 4 bases for J; bases not matched to a gene: 8. This CDR3 comprises 16 residues. Here the CDR3 reads CASGLPSAGVADTQYF. The CDR3 DNA follows: TGTGCTAGTGGTTTGCCTTCAGCGGGGGTCGCAGATACGCAGTATTTT.

This clonotype has just a few counts. This chain connects TRBV2 to TRBJ1-5, with D hard to call. Germline CDR1 reads SNHLY; CDR2 reads FYNNEI. The CDR3 is made up of 16 amino acids. The V end lost 6 bases, the J end lost 10 bases, and 25 bases lay between the germline ends. The CDR3 loop reads CASRPRRATISLPQHF. For the CDR3, the DNA is TGTGCCAGCAGACCCAGGCGGGCCACGATAAGCCTACCCCAGCATTTT.

Here the CDR3 DNA reads TGCAGCGTCCTCCTAACTCGACCGGGCAGGGGACCGAACACTGAAGCTTTCTTT. Translation gives CSVLLTRPGRGPNTEAFF. The chain uses TRBV29-1 and TRBJ1-1; D possibly corresponds to TRBD1 (6 bases). The CDR3 is 18 residues long. Germline CDR1 SQVTM, CDR2 ANQGSEA. Trimming stripped 6 bases from V and 1 base from J, with 27 bases between.

This clonotype was recorded at least ten times. The rearrangement links TRBV7-8 to TRBJ1-5; possibly TRBD1 for D (6 bases). Germline CDR1 and CDR2: SGHVS and FQNEAQ. This CDR3 has 16 amino acids. V lost 4 bases, J lost 7 bases, and 20 bases lay in between. DNA of the CDR3: TGTGCCAGCAGCTCCCCGGACAGCCCCTTTCGACAGCCCCAGCATTTT. This gives the protein CASSSPDSPFRQPQHF.

This clonotype was seen only a few times. The rearrangement joins TRBV15 to TRBJ2-3; D gene ambiguous. Trimming stripped 0 bases from V and 2 bases from J, with 18 bases between. The CDR3 has 18 amino acids. Per the germline V gene, CDR1 is LNHNV and CDR2 is YYDKDF (reference sequence). The CDR3 DNA reads TGTGCCACCAGCAGAGATCTTGTATTGGCCGACAACACAGATACGCAGTATTTT. Its translation: CATSRDLVLADNTDTQYF. Using reference TRBV15 and TRBJ2-3 for the parts outside the CDR3, the full variable domain is DAMVIQNPRYQVTQFGKPVTLSCSQTLNHNVMYWYQQKSSQAPKLLFHYYDKDFNNEADTPDNFQSRRPNTSFCFLDIRSPGLGDTAMYLCATSRDLVLADNTDTQYFGPGTRLTVL.

The DNA for the CDR3 is TGTGCCACCAGCAGAGGTCGACTAGATTCGGAGACCCAGTACTTC. Amino acids: CATSRGRLDSETQYF. The chain uses TRBV15 and TRBJ2-5; D is perhaps TRBD2 (6 bases). Between the trimmed V and J ends, which lost 1 base and 5 bases, there was a span of 14 bases. Germline V gene sequence: CDR1 LNHNV, CDR2 YYDKDF (reference sequence). The CDR3 contains 15 residues.

This clonotype was picked up a small number of times. CDR3 in DNA: TGTGCCAGCACCCTATGGACTGGTACGAGCGATACGCAGTATTTT. Translated, it gives CASTLWTGTSDTQYF. V is TRBV12-3 or TRBV12-4 and J is TRBJ2-3; the D gene is possibly TRBD2 (5 bases). Trimming cost V 7 bases and J 6 bases, with 20 bases left between them. This CDR3 comprises 15 residues.